The clone carrying this TCR beta chain was observed at least ten times. V gave up 6 bases and J gave up 0 bases, with 27 bases separating them. This CDR3 contains 21 residues. Germline V CDR1 and CDR2: MNHEY, SVGAGI. The data originate from a study of tumor and adjacent non-tumor tissue in lung cancer. This sample's RNA came from whole unsorted tissue. Three rounds of nested PCR, following a modified ARM-PCR protocol, produced the TCRbeta library. TCRdb used MiXCR to reprocess the multiplex PCR reads, holding one entry per CDR3 protein. Found here are roughly 81,000 distinct CDR3 sequences, approximately 57% of them singletons; the top ten hold around 16%.

This sequence joins TRBV6-5 and TRBJ2-6; no clear D gene. The clonotype comes from a man between 65 and 80 years old with non-small cell lung cancer. The sequenced sample was lung tumor tissue. The CDR3 bases are TGTGCCAGCAGCCTAAGACCCCCTGAGGCCCTCGCGTACTCTGGGGCCAACGTCCTGACTTTC. It encodes CASSLRPPEALAYSGANVLTF.